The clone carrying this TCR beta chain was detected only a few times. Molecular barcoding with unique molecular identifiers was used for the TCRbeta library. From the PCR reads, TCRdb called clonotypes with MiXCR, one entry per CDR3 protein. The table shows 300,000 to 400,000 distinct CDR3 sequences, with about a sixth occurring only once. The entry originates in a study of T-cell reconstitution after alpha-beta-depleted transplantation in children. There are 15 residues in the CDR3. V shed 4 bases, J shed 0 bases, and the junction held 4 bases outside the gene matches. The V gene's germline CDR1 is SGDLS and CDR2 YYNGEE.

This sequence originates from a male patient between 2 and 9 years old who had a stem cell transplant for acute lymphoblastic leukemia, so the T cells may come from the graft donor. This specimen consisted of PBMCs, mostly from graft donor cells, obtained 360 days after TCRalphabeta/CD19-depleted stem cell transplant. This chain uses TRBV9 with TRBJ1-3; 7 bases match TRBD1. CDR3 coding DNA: TGTGCCAGCAGCCCGACAGGGACCTCTGGAAACACCATATATTTT. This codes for CASSPTGTSGNTIYF.